A single sample gave rise to the 12 T cell receptor beta chains below, sequenced in a study of Graves' ophthalmopathy and Graves' hyperthyroidism. Amplifying from RNA transcripts, the study obtained TCR beta CDR3 regions. RT-PCR was first run with HTBI primers, then multiplex PCR in a second round. TCRdb re-derived calls from the multiplex PCR reads in MiXCR, one entry per CDR3 protein. The table lists hundreds of thousands of distinct CDR3 sequences, approximately 21% of them singletons. Input material: peripheral blood. All receptors come from a woman younger than 35 with stable Graves' hyperthyroidism. Some clones in this sample may be carry-over from other donors' samples.

The sample holds many counts of this clonotype. This chain joins TRBV20-1 and TRBJ2-7; D call uncertain. The CDR3 sequence is 12 residues long. Germline loops: CDR1 DFQATT, CDR2 SNEGSKA (reference sequence). Trimming removed 4 bases at V and 6 bases at J, with 13 bases between. The CDR3 sequence is CSANSGRGEQYF. The CDR3 DNA reads TGCAGTGCTAACTCAGGACGAGGCGAGCAGTACTTC.

The V and J genes are TRBV2 and TRBJ1-6; 9 nucleotides agree with TRBD1. The V segment lost 4 bases and the J segment 8 bases; nucleotides outside the gene matches: 3. The CDR3 consists of 14 residues. Germline CDR1 SNHLY, CDR2 FYNNEI. This chain's CDR3 is CASSGWDRDSPLHF. CDR3 nucleotides: TGTGCCAGCAGTGGCTGGGACAGGGATTCACCCCTCCACTTT.

Many counts were recorded for this clonotype. V is TRBV7-8 and J is TRBJ2-7; unclear D gene. The CDR3 has 16 amino acids. V lost 7 bases and J lost 0, with 19 bases in between. Germline assignment: CDR1 SGHVS and CDR2 FQNEAQ. Written as DNA, the CDR3 is TGTGCCAGCACCCCCGACGACGGATTTGACTCCTACGAGCAGTACTTC. This translates into CASTPDDGFDSYEQYF.

This clonotype has a count of ten or more. The chain combines TRBV27 with TRBJ1-1, with TRBD1 matching 8 bases. The junction had 9 bases not matched to a gene; V was cut back by 6 bases and J by 6 bases. The CDR3 loop spans 14 amino acids. CDR1 is MNHEY and CDR2 is SMNVEV in the germline V gene (reference sequence). CDR3 residues: CASRVSRGQAEAFF. The DNA of the CDR3 is TGTGCCAGCAGGGTAAGCAGGGGGCAGGCTGAAGCTTTCTTT.

This clonotype was picked up a small number of times. The DNA for the CDR3 is TGTGCCAGCAGTTACTCAATCGGACAGGGAAGTAGGGGCGAGCAGTACTTC. This sequence encodes CASSYSIGQGSRGEQYF. The V call is TRBV6-5, the J call TRBJ2-7; 8 bases are shared with TRBD1. This CDR3 is built from 17 residues. The V gene's germline CDR1 is MNHEY and CDR2 SVGAGI. Trimming removed 0 bases from V and 6 bases from J; junction bases left unmatched: 13.

On this clonotype: Sequence at one end of the junction differs from germline and may be a read error. The rearrangement links TRBV12-3 or TRBV12-4 to TRBJ1-1; 8 bases are shared with TRBD1. The CDR3 consists of 12 residues. As DNA, the CDR3 is TGTGCCGGCAGCCGCGGACAGGGCCAAGCTTTCTTT. It yields the protein CAGSRGQGQAFF.

About this clonotype itself: A single base separates this from a much larger clone, so it may be a read error. This chain joins TRBV24-1 and TRBJ1-2; D is undetermined. The germline CDR1 and CDR2 sequences are KGHDR and SFDVKD. This CDR3 comprises 12 residues. The V end lost 4 bases, the J end lost 4 bases, and 6 bases lay between the germline ends. The CDR3 bases are TGTGCCACCAGTGACAGGAGCTATGGCTACACCTTC. Amino acid sequence: CATSDRSYGYTF.

This clonotype was recorded many times. The junction departs from germline at one end; a sequencing error may be responsible. V is TRBV6-1 and J is TRBJ1-1; D is undetermined. Germline V CDR1 and CDR2: MNHNS, SASEGT. This CDR3 has 12 residues. The CDR3 DNA follows: TGCGCCACCACCACGGAGAACACTGAAGCTTTCTTT. Amino acid sequence: CATTTENTEAFF.

This clonotype was seen just once. At one end, the junction sequence differs from germline, possibly due to a read error. The gene calls are TRBV6-2 or TRBV6-3 and TRBJ2-6, with 9 bases matching TRBD1. The CDR3 totals 18 residues. Germline V lookup: CDR1 MNHEY, CDR2 SVGEGT. The CDR3 nucleotides read TGTACCAGCAGTCAGACAGGGGGACCATACTCTGGGGCCAACGTCCTGACTTTC. It encodes CTSSQTGGPYSGANVLTF.

This clonotype was seen ten or more times. V and J are TRBV7-3 and TRBJ2-6; the match to TRBD1 covers 7 bases. The ends lost 4 bases at V and 0 bases at J; junction bases unmatched: 9. CDR1 and CDR2 from the germline V gene are SGHTA and FQGTGA. The CDR3 totals 18 residues. For the CDR3, the DNA is TGTGCCAGCAGCTCCCAACCGACAGGGATCTCTGGGGCCAACGTCCTGACTTTC. It encodes CASSSQPTGISGANVLTF.

The J gene is TRBJ2-2, the V gene TRBV11-2, with D unresolved. The CDR3 spans 13 residues. V was trimmed by 9 bases and J by 3 bases, leaving 11 bases between them. The germline CDR1 and CDR2 sequences are SGHAT and FQNNGV. CDR3 region: CASGPGHTGELFF. The CDR3 DNA sequence: TGTGCCAGTGGTCCAGGTCACACCGGGGAGCTGTTTTTT. The variable domain in full, with the rest retrieved from reference TRBV11-2 and TRBJ2-2, is EAGVAQSPRYKIIEKRQSVAFWCNPISGHATLYWYQQILGQGPKLLIQFQNNGVVDDSQLPKDRFSAERLKGVDSTLKIQPAKLEDSAVYLCASGPGHTGELFFGEGSRLTVL.

The rearrangement joins TRBV6-1 to TRBJ1-1; 7 bases match TRBD1. The CDR3 totals 14 residues. With V trimmed by 5 bases and J by 7 bases, 10 bases remained unmatched. Germline-derived CDR1 and CDR2 are MNHNS and SASEGT. CDR3 nucleotide sequence: TGTGCCAGCAGTAAACAGGGGCTGAAGATTGAAGCTTTCTTT. It is translated as CASSKQGLKIEAFF.